The present TCR beta chain was sequenced within a study of blood T cell repertoires in COVID-19. Study background: Sites across the United States, Italy and Spain contributed samples from acute and convalescent COVID-19. Sample material is recorded as cDNA or gDNA derived from T cells, B-cell-depleted T cells, or PBMCs.

Per the original methods: Nucleated cell number was recorded as an estimate derived from reference gene primer amplification. Measured with immunoSEQ multiplex PCR; TCRdb has only the in-frame clones, and not every one. That table supplies the V and J calls and clone size; D and trimming were determined from the DNA. The data contain around 110,000 clones, 89% of them seen just once; the ten biggest clones take up approximately 4.9%. The CDR3 totals 12 residues. V was cut by 1 base and J by 14 bases, with 12 bases left in between. Germline-derived CDR1 and CDR2 are SEHNR and FQNEAQ (reference sequence).

The receptor was derived from a man aged 40-49 years with active or convalescent COVID-19. The sample consisted of peripheral blood. The rearrangement links TRBV7-9 to TRBJ2-1; D possibly corresponds to TRBD1 (6 bases). The CDR3 reads CASSLETGWEFF. The CDR3 nucleotides read TGTGCCAGCAGCTTAGAGACAGGATGGGAGTTCTTC.